Detailed here is one TCR beta chain. This specimen comes from a study of blood T cell repertoires in COVID-19. About the research overall: COVID-19 samples from acute and convalescent phases originated in the United States, Italy and Spain. In each case, the material was cDNA or gDNA derived from T cells, B-cell-depleted T cells, or PBMCs.

Germline lookup yields CDR1 GTSNPN and CDR2 SVGIG (reference sequence). The V end was cut by 2 bases, the J end by 0 bases, with 8 bases between. CDR3 length: 15 amino acids. In the original workflow: Nucleated cell number was recorded as an estimate derived from reference gene primer amplification. Assay: immunoSEQ multiplex PCR; the TCRdb copy retains only in-frame clones and omits some. V and J calls and clone size are given by that table; D and trimming were obtained from the DNA. This table holds just over 650,000 clones, approximately 90% found once. The sequencing input was peripheral blood. The sequence was obtained from a woman under 30 with acute or convalescent COVID-19. The chain is built from TRBV30 and TRBJ1-6; D call uncertain. The CDR3 loop is CAWSRTDSYNSPLHF. For the CDR3, the DNA is TGTGCCTGGAGTCGAACAGACTCCTATAATTCACCCCTCCACTTT. The variable domain in full, completed from reference TRBV30 and TRBJ1-6, reads SQTIHQWPATLVQPVGSPLSLECTVEGTSNPNLYWYRQAAGRGLQLLFYSVGIGQISSEVPQNLSASRPQDRQFILSSKKLLLSDSGFYLCAWSRTDSYNSPLHFGNGTRLTVT.